The 9 T cell receptor beta chains presented below share a single source sample, sequenced in a study of cytomegalovirus exposure and HLA in healthy donors. PCR involved 60 Vbeta and 13 Jbeta primers. Sequencing used immunoSEQ multiplex PCR; TCRdb keeps in-frame clones, though not all of them. The sample has approximately 110,000 clones; roughly 69% are singletons. Sequences were obtained from PBMCs. The receptors were sampled from a woman aged 40 to 49 in good health and CMV-seropositive.

This chain joins TRBV7-2 and TRBJ1-5; 8 positions agree with TRBD1. The CDR3 runs to 14 residues. From germline, CDR1 is SGHTA and CDR2 FQGNSA. The V gene end was trimmed by 4 bases and the J gene end by 4 bases; junction bases not matched to a gene: 3. The CDR3 DNA follows: TGTGCCAGCAGCTCCCGACAGGGGAATCAGCCCCAGCATTTT. Translated, it gives CASSSRQGNQPQHF.

The CDR3 reads CASSLLAGTDTQYF. Written as DNA, the CDR3 is TGTGCCAGCAGCTTACTAGCGGGGACAGATACGCAGTATTTT. The chain links TRBV7-9 to TRBJ2-3; TRBD2 matches at 9 bases. V was clipped by 2 bases and J by 3 bases; unmatched bases: 0. The CDR3 contains 14 residues. Germline lookup yields CDR1 SEHNR and CDR2 FQNEAQ (reference sequence).

A single count supports this clone. The chain recombines TRBV6-1 with TRBJ2-1; TRBD2 agrees at 11 bases. V was pared by 5 bases and J by 7 bases, with 7 bases of the junction left unmatched. The CDR3 runs to 15 residues. Looked up from germline, CDR1 is MNHNS and CDR2 is SASEGT. CDR3 sequence: CASSQLAGAKNEQFF. In DNA form, the CDR3 reads TGTGCCAGCAGTCAACTAGCGGGGGCCAAGAATGAGCAGTTCTTC.

The chain couples TRBV11-2 to TRBJ1-2, with a tentative D call TRBD1 (6 bases). From germline, CDR1 is SGHAT and CDR2 FQNNGV. The CDR3 is 15 amino acids. V was shortened by 5 bases and J by 4 bases, with 17 bases between the two germline ends. The CDR3 DNA is TGTGCCAGCAGCACGACGTCAGGGGATGGCTATGGCTACACCTTC. This gives the protein CASSTTSGDGYGYTF.

The rearrangement joins TRBV13 to TRBJ2-1; 12 bases match TRBD2. Germline CDR1 and CDR2: PRHDT and FYEKMQ (reference sequence). V lost 4 bases and J lost 4; bases outside the gene matches: 5. There are 16 residues in the CDR3. The CDR3 nucleotides read TGTGCCAGCAGCTCCGCTAGCGGGGGGGCATACAATGAGCAGTTCTTC. It yields the protein CASSSASGGAYNEQFF.

V is TRBV9 and J is TRBJ2-5; TRBD2 aligns across 15 bases. The ends lost 3 bases at V and 2 bases at J; junction bases unmatched: 5. Looked up from germline, CDR1 is SGDLS and CDR2 is YYNGEE. This CDR3 contains 17 residues. For the CDR3, the DNA is TGTGCCAGCAGCGCCCCAGGACTAGCGGGGGGGCAAGAGACCCAGTACTTC. Translated, it gives CASSAPGLAGGQETQYF.

The chain joins TRBV6-6 to TRBJ2-2, with 10 bases that match TRBD1. V was pared by 8 bases and J by 5 bases, with 2 bases of the junction left unmatched. The CDR3 consists of 13 residues. From germline, CDR1 is MNHNY and CDR2 SVGAGI (reference sequence). CDR3 DNA: TGTGCCAGCCGGGACAGGGGTACCGGGGAGCTGTTTTTT. Translating gives CASRDRGTGELFF.

The V and J genes are TRBV15 and TRBJ2-5; perhaps TRBD1 as D (6 bases). The assigned J gene may be wrong: the sequence end matches TRBJ2-7 better. The CDR3 is 14 amino acids. In germline, CDR1 is LNHNV, CDR2 YYDKDF (reference sequence). The CDR3 DNA reads as TGTGCCACCAGCGCCCTAGGACAGCTCTACGAGCAGTACTTC. This codes for CATSALGQLYEQYF.

The J gene is TRBJ1-5, the V gene TRBV6-5, with a possible D match to TRBD1 (5 bases). The length of the CDR3 is 14 residues. Trimming cost V 2 bases and J 5 bases, with 10 bases left between them. Germline CDR1 reads MNHEY; CDR2 reads SVGAGI. The DNA for the CDR3 is TGTGCCAGCAGTTACAGCAGGGCTCATCAGCCCCAGCATTTT. Translated: CASSYSRAHQPQHF.